The 27 T cell receptor beta chains reported below all come from one sample, sequenced in a study of T cells expressing NK-cell markers (dated by TCRdb to the early 2020s). Libraries were made using 5' RACE. The instrument was an Illumina HiSeq 2000. The reads were reprocessed in TCRdb, with one entry per CDR3 protein sequence and no accompanying DNA. The sample has 200,000 to 300,000 distinct CDR3 sequences on record. 4.2% of the sample is taken by the ten largest. Input material: blood T cells: a sorted CD56 or NKG2C T cell subset, CD4+ or CD8+ T cells, or bulk PBMC T cells (not recorded which). The receptors derive from a woman aged 18 to 75 in good health.

CDR3 sequence reads: CASNPPPGELFF. V is TRBV4-2 and J is TRBJ2-2; TCRdb's D gene call, TRBD2, goes unchecked for lack of DNA. The CDR3 consists of 12 residues. CDR1 is LGHNA, CDR2 YNFKEQ, per germline.

J is TRBJ2-7 and V is TRBV20-1; TCRdb indicates TRBD2, and absent DNA this call remains unverified. The CDR3 is 11 amino acids. Looked up from germline, CDR1 is DFQATT and CDR2 is SNEGSKA (reference sequence). The CDR3 sequence is CSASGGSEQYF.

J is TRBJ2-1 and V is TRBV7-3; TCRdb's D call, TRBD2, is unchecked because there is no DNA. The CDR3 is made up of 15 amino acids. Germline V CDR1 and CDR2: SGHTA, FQGTGA. This CDR3 is CASSPPSGRRNEQFF. Supplemented by reference TRBV7-3 and TRBJ2-1, the full variable domain reads GAGVSQTPSNKVTEKGKYVELRCDPISGHTALYWYRQSLGQGPEFLIYFQGTGAADDSGLPNDRFFAVRPEGSVSTLKIQRTERGDSAVYLCASSPPSGRRNEQFFGPGTRLTVL.

The chain couples TRBV6-1 to TRBJ2-2; with no DNA, the TCRdb D assignment of TRBD1 cannot be verified. The germline gives CDR1 MNHNS, CDR2 SASEGT. The CDR3 covers 14 residues. CDR3 in amino acids: CASERGQLAGELFF.

The CDR3 is CASSLVPSGSNEQFF. The chain couples TRBV5-1 to TRBJ2-1; TCRdb names TRBD2, which stays unverified in the absence of DNA. Germline CDR1 is SGHRS and CDR2 is YFSETQ. The CDR3 extends over 15 amino acids.

The rearrangement uses TRBV11-2 and TRBJ2-3; the TRBD1 assignment by TCRdb is unverifiable without DNA. The CDR3 spans 17 residues. Germline CDR1 and CDR2: SGHAT and FQNNGV. CDR3 residues: CASSHRPGTQSTDTQYF. Variable domain in full (rest from reference TRBV11-2 and TRBJ2-3): EAGVAQSPRYKIIEKRQSVAFWCNPISGHATLYWYQQILGQGPKLLIQFQNNGVVDDSQLPKDRFSAERLKGVDSTLKIQPAKLEDSAVYLCASSHRPGTQSTDTQYFGPGTRLTVL.

The chain is built from TRBV10-1 and TRBJ2-3; without DNA, the TCRdb call of TRBD1 cannot be checked. The CDR3 sequence is 15 residues long. Germline values: CDR1 WNHNN, CDR2 SYGVQD (reference sequence). CDR3 sequence: CASNTGTGRTDTQYF.

The rearrangement joins TRBV5-1 to TRBJ2-6; the D gene TCRdb calls, TRBD2, cannot be checked with no DNA. The CDR3 consists of 18 residues. Germline V gene sequence: CDR1 SGHRS, CDR2 YFSETQ. Here the CDR3 reads CASSLVGSSGGGANVLTF.

This chain joins TRBV7-9 and TRBJ1-1. This CDR3 spans 12 amino acids. Germline CDR1 and CDR2: SEHNR and FQNEAQ (reference sequence). This CDR3 reads CASSLNLAEAFF.

Here the CDR3 reads CASSPYEETQYF. J is TRBJ2-5 and V is TRBV7-2. The CDR3 has 12 residues. The germline gives CDR1 SGHTA, CDR2 FQGNSA.

The genes are TRBV20-1 and TRBJ2-1; TCRdb calls TRBD1, which cannot be checked without DNA. Germline V lookup: CDR1 DFQATT, CDR2 SNEGSKA (reference sequence). The CDR3 is 17 residues long. The CDR3 spells CSAGTETSGRPYNEQFF.

The chain recombines TRBV7-8 with TRBJ1-1; the TRBD1 assignment by TCRdb is unverifiable without DNA. This CDR3 region has 16 residues. CDR1 is SGHVS and CDR2 is FQNEAQ in the germline V gene. This CDR3 reads CASSAPGDRVNTEAFF. The variable domain in full, with the rest retrieved from reference TRBV7-8 and TRBJ1-1, is GAGVSQSPRYKVAKRGQDVALRCDPISGHVSLFWYQQALGQGPEFLTYFQNEAQLDKSGLPSDRFFAERPEGSVSTLKIQRTQQEDSAVYLCASSAPGDRVNTEAFFGQGTRLTVV.

The chain employs TRBV29-1 and TRBJ2-5; the D call from TCRdb, TRBD2, cannot be confirmed without DNA. CDR1 is SQVTM and CDR2 is ANQGSEA in the germline V gene. This CDR3 has 15 residues. The CDR3 here is CSVEDPRGWQETQYF.

This chain joins TRBV29-1 and TRBJ1-4. CDR3 length: 13 residues. Germline CDR1 and CDR2: SQVTM and ANQGSEA. CDR3 amino acids: CSVDVGTNEKLFF.

The rearrangement joins TRBV7-6 to TRBJ1-4; TCRdb calls TRBD1, which cannot be checked without DNA. CDR1 and CDR2 (germline): SGHVS, FNYEAQ. This CDR3 is built from 17 residues. CDR3 region: CASSSKTRTDDNEKLFF.

V usage is TRBV24-1 and J usage is TRBJ2-2. This CDR3 region has 16 residues. Germline V lookup: CDR1 KGHDR, CDR2 SFDVKD. This CDR3 is CATSDFGLGDTGELFF.

The V and J genes are TRBV29-1 and TRBJ1-2; checking the TCRdb D call of TRBD1 is not possible without DNA. The CDR3 totals 12 residues. Germline CDR1 is SQVTM and CDR2 is ANQGSEA. The CDR3: CSVAHQGGGYTF.

The gene calls are TRBV19 and TRBJ2-7. The CDR3 consists of 15 residues. Per the germline V gene, CDR1 is LNHDA and CDR2 is SQIVND (reference sequence). The CDR3 sequence is CASSMGLDPTYEQYF.

This chain connects TRBV30 to TRBJ2-7; TCRdb's D call of TRBD2 is untestable without DNA. CDR1 and CDR2 (germline): GTSNPN, SVGIG (reference sequence). The CDR3 is 14 amino acids. Here the CDR3 reads CAWEEPGQRSGQYF.

V gene TRBV20-1 combines with J gene TRBJ2-2; the TRBD1 assignment by TCRdb is unverifiable without DNA. CDR1 is DFQATT, CDR2 SNEGSKA, per germline (reference sequence). This CDR3 has 16 amino acids. The CDR3 region is CSANEVLGAGTGELFF.

This chain uses TRBV12-3 or TRBV12-4 with TRBJ1-5; the TRBD1 assignment by TCRdb is unverifiable without DNA. The CDR3 length is 14 residues. CDR3: CASSPGQFNQPQHF.

The chain couples TRBV12-5 to TRBJ1-5; absent DNA, TCRdb's TRBD1 call cannot be checked. This CDR3 contains 15 residues. The germline V gene has CDR1 LGHNT and CDR2 FRNRAP. CDR3 in amino acids: CASAPGARGNQPQHF.

The V and J genes are TRBV7-2 and TRBJ1-5. The CDR3 sequence is 15 residues long. Germline lookup yields CDR1 SGHTA and CDR2 FQGNSA. This chain's CDR3 is CASSAGLLGNQPQHF.

The chain carries TRBV6-2 or TRBV6-3 and TRBJ2-2; TCRdb names TRBD2, which stays unverified in the absence of DNA. The CDR3 spans 16 residues. Germline-derived CDR1 and CDR2 are MNHEY and SVGEGT. The CDR3 sequence is CASSRPSGGGPGELFF.

The rearrangement links TRBV7-9 to TRBJ2-7; TCRdb's assignment of TRBD1 cannot be checked, as there is no DNA. The CDR3 contains 14 residues. Germline CDR1 SEHNR, CDR2 FQNEAQ (reference sequence). CDR3 region: CASMTTGQPYEQYF.

The CDR3 loop reads CASSRLLYEQYF. The chain links TRBV28 to TRBJ2-7. The CDR3 is 12 amino acids. Germline CDR1 is MDHEN and CDR2 is SYDVKM. Full variable domain (outside the CDR3, taken from reference TRBV28 and TRBJ2-7): DVKVTQSSRYLVKRTGEKVFLECVQDMDHENMFWYRQDPGLGLRLIYFSYDVKMKEKGDIPEGYSVSREKKERFSLILESASTNQTSMYLCASSRLLYEQYFGPGTRLTVT.

V is TRBV3-1 and J is TRBJ2-1. CDR1 LGHDT and CDR2 YNNKEL come from the germline V gene (reference sequence). The length of the CDR3 is 12 residues. CDR3 loop: CASSLTLNEQFF.